This TCR beta chain is from a study of blood T cell repertoires in COVID-19. The V end lost 2 bases, the J end lost 8 bases, and 6 bases lay between the germline ends. The CDR3 runs 12 residues. In germline, CDR1 is SNHLY, CDR2 FYNNEI. TCRdb's table, derived via immunoSEQ multiplex PCR, lists solely in-frame clones and lacks some. The table records about 70,000 clones, more than 75% of them present only once. This chain uses TRBV2 with TRBJ1-4; D is uncertain. The sample was peripheral blood. This TCR came from a human donor in a cohort sampled during active COVID-19. The CDR3 DNA reads TGTGCCAGCAGTGAATCACACGAAAAACTGTTTTTT. Translating gives CASSESHEKLFF.